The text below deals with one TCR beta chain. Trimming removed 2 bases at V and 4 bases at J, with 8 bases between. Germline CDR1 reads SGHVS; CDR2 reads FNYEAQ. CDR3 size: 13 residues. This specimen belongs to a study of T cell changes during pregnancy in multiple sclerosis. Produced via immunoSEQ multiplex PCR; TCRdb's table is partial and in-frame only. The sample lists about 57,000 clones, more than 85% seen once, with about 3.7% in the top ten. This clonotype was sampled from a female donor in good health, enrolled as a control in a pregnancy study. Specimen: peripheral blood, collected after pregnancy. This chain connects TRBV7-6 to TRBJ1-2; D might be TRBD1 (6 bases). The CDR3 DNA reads TGTGCCAGCAGCTTACAGGGGACCTATGGCTACACCTTC. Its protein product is CASSLQGTYGYTF. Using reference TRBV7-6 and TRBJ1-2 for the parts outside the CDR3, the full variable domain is GAGVSQSPRYKVTKRGQDVALRCDPISGHVSLYWYRQALGQGPEFLTYFNYEAQQDKSGLPNDRFSAERPEGSISTLTIQRTEQRDSAMYRCASSLQGTYGYTFGSGTRLTVV.